What follows describes a single T cell receptor (beta chain). This clone's antigen is unknown. No much larger clone is present one base from it, and per-base qualities are unavailable. The data were obtained in a study of shared clonotypes between healthy human individuals (dated by TCRdb to the early 2020s). As for the study more broadly: A couple of women and a few men aged 18 to 49 years were included in the cohort. To estimate repertoire size and how much clonotype sharing occurs between individuals, the study deeply sequenced the blood TCR repertoires of about five healthy adults. For each donor, CD4 naive and CD4 memory were each given three plates, CD8 naive was given two plates, and CD8 memory was given one plate. Different laboratories and diverse techniques were used to prepare libraries and sequence TCR repertoires, to increase sequencing depth and limit assay-specific biases. Between about 0.9 and 10 billion PBMCs per donor were obtained by leukapheresis.

Summary of the overall study and its limitations: Compared with non-shared clonotypes, the clonotypes found in all four sorted-subset donors had higher generation probabilities. Even with the large sequencing depth, rarefaction of the sorted-subset datasets indicated that sequencing was incomplete. About 4.5% of naive CD4, roughly 3.5% of naive CD8, about 2.4% of memory CD4, and less than 0.45% of memory CD8 clonotypes were shared across a few donors. Larger estimated clonotype richness was generally found for naive subsets than for memory subsets. Pairwise subsampling led to the expectation that sequencing depth would affect the degree of clonotype sharing among donors. Sampling was limited to blood, and TCR repertoires in tissue likely differ from TCR repertoires in blood. The small number of donors limited the genetic and exposure-history diversity represented.

Counted from cysteine to phenylalanine, this CDR3 has 16 amino acids. CDR3 DNA is the only sequence kept; it has 48 bases, read in frame from the first base. The germline V and J ends show losses of 1 base and 3 bases respectively, and no gene match explains 7 bases of the junction. Looking up the germline V gene yields CDR1 SGHTA and CDR2 FQGNSA. Using the deep immunoSEQ assay, TCR CDR3 regions were amplified from genomic DNA by multiplex PCR. Extracted genomic DNA from each cell subset was distributed evenly across all wells of several immunoSEQ 96-well plates, and each plate was treated as a replicate. Each replicate PCR for sorted subsets received 150 to 250 ng genomic DNA, equal to some 32,000 T cell genomes. Purified libraries were measured with a Qubit 3.0 fluorometer, size-checked on a Bioanalyzer 2100, and measured again with the KAPA Library Quantification kit. Every immunoSEQ 96-well plate was sequenced on a separate single-read 150-cycle Illumina NextSeq 550 flow cell. The published analysis was carried out like this. Because the immunoSEQ output held only junctional sequences and lacked quality scores, the filtering could not match the filtering applied to full-length reads. Sequences were annotated with PyIR, a Python wrapper for IgBLAST v1.9, and V/J genes and CDR3 were assigned using IMGT germline references. Reads were removed for weak V/J assignments (E-value above 1e-6), missing CDR3, stop codons, out-of-frame junctions, or ambiguous translated residues. V3J clonotypes were defined as sequences sharing an identical inferred V gene, J gene, and CDR3 amino acid sequence. The percentage overlap between two repertoires was calculated by dividing the number of shared unique clonotypes by the size of the smaller repertoire. Richness of each repertoire was evaluated using RTK rarefaction, the Chao1 estimator, and Recon v2.1 estimates of unobserved clonotypes. Generation probabilities were computed with OLGA for all TCRbeta clonotypes obtained by the gDNA method from several donors. The table was pulled from immuneACCESS by TCRdb, which kept in-frame rearrangements only. Such tables lose some clones; where checked, under half of the loss comes from unresolved V genes, and the rest has no known cause. V, J and clone size are those of that table, while D and trimming were read from the DNA. The sample includes 1.6 million or so clones, with roughly 96% observed a single time. The ten biggest clones cover approximately 1.2% of the sample.

Healthy HIV-negative adults with no recently reported acute infections or vaccinations were included as donors. Every donor was a Caucasian adult residing in Nashville, Tennessee, USA. CD4+ T cells were enriched through magnetic negative selection, after which naive cells were positively selected on CD45RA and the remaining negative fraction served as the memory subset. Blood was obtained by leukapheresis, after which PBMCs were separated by Ficoll-Histopaque density gradient centrifugation and cryopreserved in liquid nitrogen vapor phase. Analytical flow cytometry was used to check the purity and quantity of each magnetically sorted T cell population. From each sorted fraction, genomic DNA was isolated and quantified by UV absorbance on a Nanodrop 2000c.

Sequenced sample: naive CD4+ T cells sorted from blood. The cell subset or site label, as the study defines it: CD45RA+ positively selected. Rearrangement joined TRBV7-2 to TRBJ2-3, with 7 bases in between that match TRBD2. This sequence was found in a man aged 25 to 40 in good health. CDR3 reads: CASSLGPAGSTDTQYF. The DNA sequence is as follows: TGTGCCAGCAGCTTAGGACCAGCGGGATCGACAGATACGCAGTATTTT.